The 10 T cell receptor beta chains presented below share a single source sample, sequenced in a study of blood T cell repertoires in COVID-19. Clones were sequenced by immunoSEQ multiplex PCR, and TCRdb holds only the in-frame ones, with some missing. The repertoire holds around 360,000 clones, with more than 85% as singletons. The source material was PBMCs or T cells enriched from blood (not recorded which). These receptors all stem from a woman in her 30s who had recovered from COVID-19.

This CDR3 is CASNGGDTEAFF. In DNA form, the CDR3 reads TGTGCCAGCAATGGGGGGGACACTGAAGCTTTCTTT. J is TRBJ1-1 and V is TRBV6-7; TRBD1 is a possible D gene (5 bases). TRBV6-7 is marked as an open reading frame, function uncertain. The CDR3 runs 12 residues. V shed 7 bases and J shed 3 bases, with 9 bases lying between them.

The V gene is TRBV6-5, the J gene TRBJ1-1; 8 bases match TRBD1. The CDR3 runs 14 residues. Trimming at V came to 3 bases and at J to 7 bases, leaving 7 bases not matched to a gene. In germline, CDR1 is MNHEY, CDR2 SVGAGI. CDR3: CASSYGQGVNEAFF. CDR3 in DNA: TGTGCCAGCAGTTATGGACAGGGAGTTAATGAAGCTTTCTTT.

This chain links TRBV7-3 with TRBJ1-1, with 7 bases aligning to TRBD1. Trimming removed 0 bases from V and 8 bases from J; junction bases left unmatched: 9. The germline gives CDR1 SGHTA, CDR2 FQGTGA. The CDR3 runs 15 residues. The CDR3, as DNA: TGTGCCAGCAGCTTAACAGGGGGCCTTGGAATCGAAGCTTTCTTT. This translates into CASSLTGGLGIEAFF.

The CDR3 DNA reads as TGTGCCAGTAGAGGGGACAGGGATCGGTACGAGCAGTACTTC. It encodes CASRGDRDRYEQYF. The rearrangement joins TRBV19 to TRBJ2-7; 9 nucleotides align to TRBD1. The CDR3 loop spans 14 amino acids. The junction had 7 bases not matched to a gene; V was cut back by 6 bases and J by 4 bases. The germline V gene encodes CDR1 LNHDA and CDR2 SQIVND (reference sequence). The whole variable domain, filled in from reference TRBV19 and TRBJ2-7, reads DGGITQSPKYLFRKEGQNVTLSCEQNLNHDAMYWYRQDPGQGLRLIYYSQIVNDFQKGDIAEGYSVSREKKESFPLTVTSAQKNPTAFYLCASRGDRDRYEQYFGPGTRLTVT.

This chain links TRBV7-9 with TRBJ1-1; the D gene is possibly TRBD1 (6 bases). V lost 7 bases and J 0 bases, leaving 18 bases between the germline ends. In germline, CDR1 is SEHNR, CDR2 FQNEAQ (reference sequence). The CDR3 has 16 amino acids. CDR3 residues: CASTQGQIKMNTEAFF. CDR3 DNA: TGTGCCAGCACCCAAGGACAGATTAAGATGAACACTGAAGCTTTCTTT.

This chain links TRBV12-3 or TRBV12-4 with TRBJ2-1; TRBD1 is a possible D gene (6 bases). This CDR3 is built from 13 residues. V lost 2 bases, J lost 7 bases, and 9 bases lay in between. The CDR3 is CASSLSGTNEQFF. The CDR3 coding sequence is TGTGCCAGCAGTTTATCGGGGACAAATGAGCAGTTCTTC.

The CDR3 spells CATGTGPTTDEQYF. The CDR3 nucleotides are TGTGCCACTGGGACAGGTCCTACTACTGACGAGCAGTACTTC. The rearrangement uses TRBV19 and TRBJ2-7; 8 bases align to TRBD1. V gave up 10 bases and J gave up 5 bases; unmatched junction bases: 13. The germline V gene has CDR1 LNHDA and CDR2 SQIVND (reference sequence). The CDR3 has 14 residues.

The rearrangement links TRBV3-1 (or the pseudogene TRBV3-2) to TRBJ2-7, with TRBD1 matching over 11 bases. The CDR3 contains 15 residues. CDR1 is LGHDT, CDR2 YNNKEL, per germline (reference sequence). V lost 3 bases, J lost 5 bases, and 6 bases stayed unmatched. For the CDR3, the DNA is TGTGCCAGCAGCCAGCCGGGACAGGGGGTTGACGAGCAGTACTTC. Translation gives CASSQPGQGVDEQYF.

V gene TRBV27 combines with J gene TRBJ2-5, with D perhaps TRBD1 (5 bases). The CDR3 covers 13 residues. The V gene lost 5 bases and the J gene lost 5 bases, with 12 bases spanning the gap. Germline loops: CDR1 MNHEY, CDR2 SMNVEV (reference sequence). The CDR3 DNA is TGTGCCAGCAGTATACTCTCAGGGGAGACCCAGTACTTC. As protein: CASSILSGETQYF.

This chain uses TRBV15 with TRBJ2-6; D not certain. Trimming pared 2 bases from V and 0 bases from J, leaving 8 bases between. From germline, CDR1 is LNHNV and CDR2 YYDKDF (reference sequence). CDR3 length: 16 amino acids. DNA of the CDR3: TGTGCCACCAGCAGACGACAATTCTCTGGGGCCAACGTCCTGACTTTC. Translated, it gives CATSRRQFSGANVLTF.